This T cell receptor (beta chain) stems from a study of T cells in Graves' hyperthyroidism and ophthalmopathy. Study-level information: Once the initial diagnosis was made, peripheral blood was obtained before any treatment.

Amplification of TCR beta CDR3 regions used RNA as the template. Using the HTBI primer set, a first-round RT-PCR was run on the TCR CDR3. One entry per CDR3 protein results from TCRdb running MiXCR on the multiplex PCR reads. The sample lists around 340,000 distinct CDR3 sequences; roughly a sixth were seen once. CDR3 length equals 12 residues. Trimming took off 2 bases at V and 7 bases at J, with 6 bases between the two ends. Germline CDR1 is MGHDK and CDR2 is SYGVNS. Hyperthyroidism in the patients, aged 18 to 65, was newly diagnosed and under 2 months in duration. The V gene is TRBV25-1, the J gene TRBJ1-3; D is undetermined. This TCR was sampled from a woman in her 30s with Graves' hyperthyroidism that later progressed to Graves' ophthalmopathy. The sequencing sample was made of blood. As DNA, the CDR3 is TGTGCCAGCAGTGAAATCCAGAACACCATATATTTT. This codes for CASSEIQNTIYF.